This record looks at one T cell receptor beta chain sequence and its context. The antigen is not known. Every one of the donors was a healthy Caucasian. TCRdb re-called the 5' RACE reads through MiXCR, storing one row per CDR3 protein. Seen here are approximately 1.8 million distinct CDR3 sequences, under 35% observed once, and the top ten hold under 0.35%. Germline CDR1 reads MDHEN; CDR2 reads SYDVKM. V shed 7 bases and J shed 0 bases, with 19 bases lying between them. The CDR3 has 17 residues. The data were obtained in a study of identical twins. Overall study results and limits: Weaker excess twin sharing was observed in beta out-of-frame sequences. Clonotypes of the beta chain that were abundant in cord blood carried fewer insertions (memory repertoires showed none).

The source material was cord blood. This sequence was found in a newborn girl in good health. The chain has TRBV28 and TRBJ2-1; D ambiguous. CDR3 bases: TGTGCCAGCACCTTCAGGCCGGCCCTCCCCTCCTACAATGAGCAGTTCTTC. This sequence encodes CASTFRPALPSYNEQFF. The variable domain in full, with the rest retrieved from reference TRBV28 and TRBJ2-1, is DVKVTQSSRYLVKRTGEKVFLECVQDMDHENMFWYRQDPGLGLRLIYFSYDVKMKEKGDIPEGYSVSREKKERFSLILESASTNQTSMYLCASTFRPALPSYNEQFFGPGTRLTVL.